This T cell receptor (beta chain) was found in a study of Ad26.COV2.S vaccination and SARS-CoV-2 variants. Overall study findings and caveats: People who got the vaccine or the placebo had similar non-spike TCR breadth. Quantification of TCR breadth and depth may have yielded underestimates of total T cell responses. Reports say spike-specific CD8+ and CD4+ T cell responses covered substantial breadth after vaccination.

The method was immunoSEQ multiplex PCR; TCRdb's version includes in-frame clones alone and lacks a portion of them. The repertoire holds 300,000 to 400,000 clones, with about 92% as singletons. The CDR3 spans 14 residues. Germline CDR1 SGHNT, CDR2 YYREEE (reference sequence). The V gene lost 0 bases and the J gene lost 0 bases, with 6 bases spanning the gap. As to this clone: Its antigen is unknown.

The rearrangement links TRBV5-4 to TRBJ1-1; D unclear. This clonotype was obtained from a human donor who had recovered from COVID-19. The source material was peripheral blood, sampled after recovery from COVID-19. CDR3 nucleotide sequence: TGTGCCAGCAGCTTGGCGTCAGTGAACACTGAAGCTTTCTTT. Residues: CASSLASVNTEAFF.